This T cell receptor beta chain stems from a study of blood T cells in healthy people across ages. CDR3 length equals 14 residues. V lost 1 base and J 3 bases, leaving 9 bases between the germline ends. Germline CDR1 and CDR2: SGHRS and YFSETQ. It was with a sample-barcoded 5' primer and a J-beta primer mix that a second PCR of roughly 7 to 12 cycles was run. In TCRdb, the 5' RACE reads were re-called with MiXCR into one record per CDR3 protein. The profile covers nearly 1 million distinct CDR3 sequences, with roughly 51% appearing a single time and about a fifth taken by the ten largest. Study-level findings and limits: Naive and antigen-experienced cells could not be conclusively compared, given unsorted PBMCs. Naive CD4+ cell counts and diversity both ran higher in long-lived than in aged donors.

In the case of this clonotype: Its target is not known.

This chain connects TRBV5-1 to TRBJ2-3; unclear D gene. This TCR came from a woman between 55 and 75 years old in good health. The sample was blood. The CDR3 loop reads CASSLNWATDTQYF. CDR3 nucleotide sequence: TGCGCCAGCAGCTTGAACTGGGCTACAGATACGCAGTATTTT.